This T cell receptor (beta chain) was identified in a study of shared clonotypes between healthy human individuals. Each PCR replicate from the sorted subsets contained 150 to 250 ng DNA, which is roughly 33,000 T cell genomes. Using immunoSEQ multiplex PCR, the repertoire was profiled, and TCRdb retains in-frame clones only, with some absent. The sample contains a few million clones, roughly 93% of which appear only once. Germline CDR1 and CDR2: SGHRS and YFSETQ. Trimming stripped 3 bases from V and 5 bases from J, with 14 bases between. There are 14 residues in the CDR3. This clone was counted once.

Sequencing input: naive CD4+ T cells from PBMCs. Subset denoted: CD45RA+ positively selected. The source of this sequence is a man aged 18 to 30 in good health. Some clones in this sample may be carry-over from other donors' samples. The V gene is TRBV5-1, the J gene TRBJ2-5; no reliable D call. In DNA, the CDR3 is TGCGCCAGCAGCTCCCGGATGGGAAGCGAGACCCAGTACTTC. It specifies CASSSRMGSETQYF.